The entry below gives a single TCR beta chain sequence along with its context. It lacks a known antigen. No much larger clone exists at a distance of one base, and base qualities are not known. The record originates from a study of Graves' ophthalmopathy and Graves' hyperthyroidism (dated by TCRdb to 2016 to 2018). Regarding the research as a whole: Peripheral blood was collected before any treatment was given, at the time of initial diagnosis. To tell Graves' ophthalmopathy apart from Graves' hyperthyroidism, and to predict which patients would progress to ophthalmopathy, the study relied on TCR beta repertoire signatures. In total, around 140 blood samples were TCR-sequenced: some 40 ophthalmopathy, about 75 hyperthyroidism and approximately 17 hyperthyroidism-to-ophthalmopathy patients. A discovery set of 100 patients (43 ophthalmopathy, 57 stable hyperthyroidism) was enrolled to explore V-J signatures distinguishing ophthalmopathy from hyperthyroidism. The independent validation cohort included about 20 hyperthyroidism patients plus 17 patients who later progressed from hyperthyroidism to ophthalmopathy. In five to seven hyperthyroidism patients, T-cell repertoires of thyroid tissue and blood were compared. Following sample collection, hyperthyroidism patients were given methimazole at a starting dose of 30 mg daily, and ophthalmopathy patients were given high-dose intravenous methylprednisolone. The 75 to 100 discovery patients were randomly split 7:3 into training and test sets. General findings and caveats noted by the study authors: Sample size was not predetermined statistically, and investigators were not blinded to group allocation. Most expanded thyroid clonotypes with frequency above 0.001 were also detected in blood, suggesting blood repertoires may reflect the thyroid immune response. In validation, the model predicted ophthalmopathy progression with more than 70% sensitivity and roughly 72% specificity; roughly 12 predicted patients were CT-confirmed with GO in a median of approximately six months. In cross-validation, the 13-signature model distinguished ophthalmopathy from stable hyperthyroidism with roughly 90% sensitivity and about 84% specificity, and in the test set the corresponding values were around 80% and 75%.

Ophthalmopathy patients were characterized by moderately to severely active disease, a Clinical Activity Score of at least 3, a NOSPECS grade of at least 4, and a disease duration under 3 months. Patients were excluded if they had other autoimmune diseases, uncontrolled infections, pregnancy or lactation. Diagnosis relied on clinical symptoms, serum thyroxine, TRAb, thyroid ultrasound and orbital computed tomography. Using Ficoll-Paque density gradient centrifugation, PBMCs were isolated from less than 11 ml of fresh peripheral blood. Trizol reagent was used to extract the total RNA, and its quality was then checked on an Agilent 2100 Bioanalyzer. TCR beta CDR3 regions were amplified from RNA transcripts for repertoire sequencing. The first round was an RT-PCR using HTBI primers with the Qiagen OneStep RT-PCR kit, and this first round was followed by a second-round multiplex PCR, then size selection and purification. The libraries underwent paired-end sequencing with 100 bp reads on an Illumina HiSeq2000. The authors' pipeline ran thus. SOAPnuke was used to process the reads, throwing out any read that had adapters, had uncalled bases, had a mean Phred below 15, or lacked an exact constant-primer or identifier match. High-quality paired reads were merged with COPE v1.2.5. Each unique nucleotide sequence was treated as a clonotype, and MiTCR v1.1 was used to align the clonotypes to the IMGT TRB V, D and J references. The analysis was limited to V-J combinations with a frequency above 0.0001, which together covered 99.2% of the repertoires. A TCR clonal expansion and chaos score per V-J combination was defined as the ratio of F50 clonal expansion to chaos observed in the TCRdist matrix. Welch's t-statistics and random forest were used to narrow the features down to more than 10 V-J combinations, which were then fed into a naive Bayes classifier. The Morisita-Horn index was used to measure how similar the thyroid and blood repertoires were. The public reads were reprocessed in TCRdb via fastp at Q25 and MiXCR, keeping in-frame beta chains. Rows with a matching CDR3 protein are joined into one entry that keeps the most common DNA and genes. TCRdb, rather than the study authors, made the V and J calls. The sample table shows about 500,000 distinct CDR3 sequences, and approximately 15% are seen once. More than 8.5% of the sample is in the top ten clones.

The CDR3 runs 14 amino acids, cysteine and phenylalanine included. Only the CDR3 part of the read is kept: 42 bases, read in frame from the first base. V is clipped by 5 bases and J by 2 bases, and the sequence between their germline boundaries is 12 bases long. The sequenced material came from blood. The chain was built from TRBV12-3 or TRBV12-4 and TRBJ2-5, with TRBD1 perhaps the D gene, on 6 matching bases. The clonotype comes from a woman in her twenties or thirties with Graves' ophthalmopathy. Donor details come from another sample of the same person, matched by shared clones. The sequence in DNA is TGTGCCAGCAGTCAACCGGGACAACAAGAGACCCAGTACTTC. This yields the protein CASSQPGQQETQYF.